This TCR beta chain was found in a study of Graves' ophthalmopathy and Graves' hyperthyroidism (dated by TCRdb to 2017 to 2018). Regarding the study in general: Peripheral blood samples were taken at the time of initial diagnosis, before any treatment was given. To tell Graves' ophthalmopathy apart from Graves' hyperthyroidism, and to predict which patients would progress to ophthalmopathy, the study relied on TCR beta repertoire signatures. Following sampling, methimazole starting at 30 mg daily was administered to hyperthyroidism patients, and high-dose intravenous methylprednisolone was administered to ophthalmopathy patients. To explore V-J signatures that separate ophthalmopathy from hyperthyroidism, a discovery set of 95 to 100 patients was enrolled, consisting of under 50 with ophthalmopathy and around 57 with stable hyperthyroidism. In total, approximately 140 blood samples were TCR-sequenced: 43 ophthalmopathy, about 75 hyperthyroidism and approximately 17 hyperthyroidism-to-ophthalmopathy patients. An independent validation cohort was composed of fewer than 20 hyperthyroidism patients and some 16 patients who later progressed from hyperthyroidism to ophthalmopathy. For training and testing, the approximately 97 patients in the discovery cohort were randomly divided in a 7:3 ratio. T-cell repertoires of thyroid tissue and blood were compared in about 6 hyperthyroidism patients. Broader findings and caveats from the paper: In cross-validation, the 13-signature model distinguished ophthalmopathy from stable hyperthyroidism with approximately 90% sensitivity and around 83% specificity, while in the test set the corresponding values were roughly 80% and 75%. No statistical method was used to set the sample size in advance, and the investigators knew which group each participant was assigned to. Most of the expanded thyroid clonotypes with a frequency above 0.001 were also detected in blood, and it was suggested that the thyroid immune response may be reflected by blood repertoires. In validation, the model predicted ophthalmopathy progression with 70.59% sensitivity and 72.22% specificity; fewer than 15 predicted patients were CT-confirmed with GO in a median of approximately 6.5 months.

The table lists this clonotype with a few counts. The target of this receptor is not known. No per-base quality is available; no much larger clone lies one base away. Ophthalmopathy patients had moderately to severely active disease, Clinical Activity Score of at least 3, NOSPECS grade of at least 4, and disease duration under 3 months. Patients with other autoimmune diseases, uncontrolled infections, pregnancy or lactation were excluded. Clinical symptoms, serum thyroxine, TRAb, thyroid ultrasound and orbital computed tomography were used for diagnosis. Using Ficoll-Paque density gradient centrifugation, PBMCs were isolated from 9.5 to 10 ml of fresh peripheral blood. Total RNA was extracted with Trizol reagent and quality-checked on an Agilent 2100 Bioanalyzer. TCR beta CDR3 regions were amplified from RNA transcripts for repertoire sequencing. The first round of RT-PCR was done with HTBI primers and the Qiagen OneStep RT-PCR kit, and was followed by a second round of multiplex PCR, then size selection and purification. The libraries underwent paired-end sequencing with 100 bp reads on an Illumina HiSeq2000. The original methods were these. SOAPnuke was used to process the reads, removing any read that contained adapters or uncalled bases, had a mean Phred below 15, or lacked an exact match to the constant primer or identifier. High-quality paired reads were merged with COPE v1.2.5. Clonotypes were defined as unique nucleotide sequences and were aligned to IMGT TRB V, D and J references using MiTCR v1.1. The analysis was limited to V-J combinations with a frequency above 0.0001, which together covered 99% to 99.2% of repertoires. A TCR clonal expansion and chaos score per V-J combination was defined as the ratio of F50 clonal expansion to chaos observed in the TCRdist matrix. Welch's t-statistics and random forest were used to narrow the features down to around 13 V-J combinations, which were then fed into a naive Bayes classifier. The similarity between thyroid and blood repertoires was quantified using the Morisita-Horn index. Using fastp at Q25 and MiXCR, TCRdb reprocessed the public reads and kept productive beta chains. Entries that share a CDR3 protein sequence are merged under the most common genes and DNA. TCRdb, rather than the study authors, made the V and J calls. This sample lists over 450,000 distinct CDR3 sequences; about 15% were detected once. 8% to 10% of the sample rests with the top ten.

V is pared back by 0 bases and J by 2 bases, with 10 bases lying between the germline termini. The germline V gene (reference sequence) supplies CDR1 LGHDT and CDR2 YNNKEL. Its CDR3 holds 15 amino acids, cysteine through phenylalanine. Only CDR3 DNA remains: 45 bases, in frame from the first base. Here the chain combines TRBV3-1 and TRBJ2-5; no confident D gene assignment can be made. The sequenced sample consisted of blood. The clonotype was recovered from a woman in her 30s with Graves' ophthalmopathy. Donor details come from another sample of the same person, matched by shared clones. The CDR3 in this case is CASSQEVGRQETQYF. The bases read TGTGCCAGCAGCCAAGAGGTTGGCAGACAAGAGACCCAGTACTTC.